One sample yielded the 28 T cell receptor beta chains listed below, sequenced in a study of T cells in Graves' hyperthyroidism and ophthalmopathy. RNA transcripts provided the source from which TCR beta CDR3 regions were amplified. RT-PCR in the first round (using the HTBI primer set) targeted the TCR CDR3. Via MiXCR, TCRdb re-called the multiplex PCR reads, giving one row per CDR3 protein. Among about 640,000 distinct CDR3 sequences, 14% were seen once, and the ten largest hold roughly an eighth. The sample consisted of blood. These receptors all stem from a woman aged 45-65 years with Graves' ophthalmopathy.

The genes are TRBV30 and TRBJ2-5, with 14 positions matching TRBD2. CDR1 is GTSNPN and CDR2 is SVGIG in the germline V gene (reference sequence). The CDR3 contains 15 residues. Germline trimming cut 3 bases from V and 4 bases from J; bases unmatched to any gene: 4. CDR3 protein: CAWSAGTSGRETQYF. Here the CDR3 DNA reads TGTGCCTGGAGCGCTGGGACTAGCGGGAGAGAGACCCAGTACTTC. The full variable domain, its missing parts supplied by reference TRBV30 and TRBJ2-5, is SQTIHQWPATLVQPVGSPLSLECTVEGTSNPNLYWYRQAAGRGLQLLFYSVGIGQISSEVPQNLSASRPQDRQFILSSKKLLLSDSGFYLCAWSAGTSGRETQYFGPGTRLLVL.

This chain uses TRBV7-9 with TRBJ2-7; the D gene is possibly TRBD1 (6 bases). The V end was cut by 8 bases, the J end by 2 bases, with 10 bases between. There are 12 residues in the CDR3. Germline CDR1 is SEHNR and CDR2 is FQNEAQ (reference sequence). CDR3 residues: CASRQDTYEQYF. The CDR3 DNA is TGTGCCAGCCGACAGGACACCTACGAGCAGTACTTC.

This clonotype was counted at least ten times. This chain joins TRBV7-9 and TRBJ1-2; 9 nucleotides align to TRBD1. The CDR3 runs 14 residues. From germline, CDR1 is SEHNR and CDR2 FQNEAQ (reference sequence). J was trimmed by 5 bases and V by 7 bases; bases with no gene match: 8. DNA of the CDR3: TGTGCCAGCACCTTTGACGGGACAGGGTATGGCTACACCTTC. Translating it yields CASTFDGTGYGYTF.

This clonotype was detected ten times or more. V is TRBV4-1 and J is TRBJ2-3; D possibly corresponds to TRBD2 (5 bases). The CDR3 contains 15 residues. The V gene lost 0 bases and the J gene lost 4 bases, with 11 bases spanning the gap. Germline assignment: CDR1 MGHRA and CDR2 YSYEKL. As DNA, the CDR3 is TGCGCCAGCAGCCAAGAACTGGGAGTGGCAGATACGCAGTATTTT. Translation: CASSQELGVADTQYF.

This clonotype has a count of ten or more. The chain joins TRBV5-1 to TRBJ1-5; D possibly corresponds to TRBD1 (6 bases). Looked up from germline, CDR1 is SGHRS and CDR2 is YFSETQ. V was pared by 4 bases and J by 1 base, with 12 bases between. The CDR3 has 15 residues. CDR3 bases: TGCGCCAGCAGCAAAACCGGGACAAGCAATCAGCCCCAGCATTTT. It is translated as CASSKTGTSNQPQHF.

This clonotype was seen many times. This chain uses TRBV7-8 with TRBJ1-1; D remains ambiguous. Looked up from germline, CDR1 is SGHVS and CDR2 is FQNEAQ. The length of the CDR3 is 15 residues. Trimming took off 3 bases at V and 5 bases at J, with 16 bases between the two ends. For the CDR3, the DNA is TGTGCCAGCAGCTTTAGTGCCCAGGTCCGGACTGAAGCTTTCTTT. Amino acids: CASSFSAQVRTEAFF.

The chain employs TRBV9 and TRBJ1-4; D is uncertain. CDR1 and CDR2 from the germline V gene are SGDLS and YYNGEE. V lost 1 base and J 7 bases, leaving 11 bases between the germline ends. The CDR3 extends over 14 amino acids. The CDR3 region is CASSVRQSGEKLFF. CDR3 nucleotides: TGTGCCAGCAGCGTACGACAATCAGGTGAAAAACTGTTTTTT.

This clonotype was recorded at least ten times. The CDR3 is CASSSGHQYPLTVSYEQYF. The CDR3 DNA sequence: TGTGCCAGCAGTTCGGGCCACCAGTACCCGCTAACAGTTTCCTACGAGCAGTACTTC. The rearrangement links TRBV28 to TRBJ2-7; D ambiguous. Germline CDR1 MDHEN, CDR2 SYDVKM. Trimming pared 4 bases from V and 1 base from J, leaving 26 bases between. The CDR3 sequence is 19 residues long. Using reference TRBV28 and TRBJ2-7 for the parts outside the CDR3, the full variable domain is DVKVTQSSRYLVKRTGEKVFLECVQDMDHENMFWYRQDPGLGLRLIYFSYDVKMKEKGDIPEGYSVSREKKERFSLILESASTNQTSMYLCASSSGHQYPLTVSYEQYFGPGTRLTVT.

A single count supports this clonotype. The gene calls are TRBV27 and TRBJ1-1, with 10 positions matching TRBD1. The CDR3 totals 14 residues. After removal of 8 bases from V and 0 bases from J, the junction contained 3 bases not matched to a gene. The germline gives CDR1 MNHEY, CDR2 SMNVEV (reference sequence). CDR3 residues: CASRQGALNTEAFF. In DNA, the CDR3 is TGTGCCAGCCGACAGGGGGCATTGAACACTGAAGCTTTCTTT.

The chain links TRBV2 to TRBJ2-1; 10 positions agree with TRBD2. Germline-derived CDR1 and CDR2 are SNHLY and FYNNEI. V trimming: 2 bases; J trimming: 5 bases; junction bases outside the gene matches: 9. The CDR3 sequence is 17 residues long. The CDR3 DNA is TGTGCCAGCAGTGAATTCCTAGCGGGAGCGCCGGACAATGAGCAGTTCTTC. This translates into CASSEFLAGAPDNEQFF.

This chain links TRBV30 with TRBJ1-5; D remains unclear. V lost 4 bases to trimming and J lost 3 bases, with 13 bases between them. The germline gives CDR1 GTSNPN, CDR2 SVGIG (reference sequence). The CDR3 length is 14 residues. Here the CDR3 DNA reads TGTGCCTGGACCGCGTCGGGGTTCAATCAGCCCCAGCATTTT. Translation: CAWTASGFNQPQHF.

This clonotype showed up just a few times. The rearrangement links TRBV20-1 to TRBJ2-1; TRBD2 agrees at 9 bases. Germline CDR1 reads DFQATT; CDR2 reads SNEGSKA (reference sequence). The CDR3 totals 11 residues. V gave up 6 bases and J gave up 9 bases; unmatched junction bases: 3. This CDR3 reads CSALLAGEQFF. As DNA, the CDR3 is TGCAGTGCCCTACTAGCGGGTGAGCAGTTCTTC.

As to this clonotype: A clone one base away is much larger, so this may be a read error. V is TRBV5-1 and J is TRBJ1-2; a weak D match, TRBD1 (5 bases). The V gene's germline CDR1 is SGHRS and CDR2 YFSETQ. The ends were cut back, 2 bases at V and 7 bases at J, with 21 bases in the middle. CDR3 length: 16 amino acids. CDR3 coding DNA: TGCGCCAGCAGCTTATTTTCTCCGGCGGGGGACTGTGGCTACACCTTC. Protein sequence: CASSLFSPAGDCGYTF.

The chain is built from TRBV11-2 and TRBJ2-6; either TRBD1 or TRBD2 may supply D (5 bases each). The CDR3 runs to 17 residues. Germline V gives CDR1 SGHAT, CDR2 FQNNGV. With 2 bases removed from V and 0 bases from J, the gap between germline ends came to 11 bases. The CDR3 sequence is CASSLTGRLSGANVLTF. The CDR3, as DNA: TGTGCCAGCAGCTTAACGGGACGTCTCTCTGGGGCCAACGTCCTGACTTTC.

The rearrangement links TRBV6-1 to TRBJ2-2; D unclear. Per germline, CDR1 MNHNS and CDR2 SASEGT. V lost 6 bases and J 3 bases, leaving 11 bases between the germline ends. The CDR3 totals 14 residues. The DNA of the CDR3 is TGTGCCAGCAGCCCCGGACGGGACACCGGGGAGCTGTTTTTT. Amino acid sequence: CASSPGRDTGELFF.

This clonotype has only a few counts. The CDR3 coding sequence is TGTGCCAGTAATCGAGCGACCGGGACCCCTTACAATGAGCAGTTCTTC. Encoded protein: CASNRATGTPYNEQFF. This sequence joins TRBV19 and TRBJ2-1; D may be TRBD1 or TRBD2 (5 bases each). Germline CDR1 is LNHDA and CDR2 is SQIVND (reference sequence). The CDR3 totals 16 residues. V was cut by 7 bases and J by 4 bases, with 20 bases left in between.

The gene calls are TRBV19 and TRBJ2-5; D might be TRBD1 or TRBD2, each matching 5 bases. V lost 9 bases, J lost 3 bases, and 17 bases lay in between. The CDR3 has 14 amino acids. Germline CDR1 is LNHDA and CDR2 is SQIVND (reference sequence). The CDR3 DNA reads as TGTGCCAGCACCCCGGGACGCCAGAAAGAGACCCAGTACTTC. As protein: CASTPGRQKETQYF.

This clonotype was picked up many times. The rearrangement links TRBV7-2 to TRBJ1-5; D is unresolved. The length of the CDR3 is 14 residues. The germline CDR1 and CDR2 sequences are SGHTA and FQGNSA. V dropped 5 bases and J dropped 3 bases, with 11 bases sitting between them. The CDR3 loop is CASSHGGFNQPQHF. The CDR3 nucleotides read TGTGCCAGCAGCCACGGCGGGTTCAATCAGCCCCAGCATTTT.

The sample holds a few counts of this clonotype. V gene TRBV12-3 or TRBV12-4 combines with J gene TRBJ2-3, with 9 bases identical to TRBD2. The CDR3 covers 18 residues. V lost 4 bases, J lost 4 bases, and 15 bases stayed unmatched. The chain's CDR3 is CASSSHRGLAGTADTQYF. CDR3 DNA sequence: TGTGCCAGCAGTTCCCATCGTGGGCTAGCGGGAACTGCAGATACGCAGTATTTT.

The genes are TRBV15 and TRBJ2-5; TRBD1 agrees at 9 bases. V lost 2 bases to trimming and J lost 5 bases; unmatched junction nucleotides: 12. Germline V gene lookup returns CDR1 LNHNV and CDR2 YYDKDF (reference sequence). CDR3 length: 17 residues. For the CDR3, the DNA is TGTGCCACCAGCAGAAATATACTAGGACAGGGGATGGAGACCCAGTACTTC. Its protein is CATSRNILGQGMETQYF.

This clonotype came up a few times. Germline and junction disagree at one end, which may indicate a read error. The chain couples TRBV11-3 to TRBJ2-1; 10 nucleotides align to TRBD2. The CDR3 has 16 residues. Germline CDR1 SGHNT, CDR2 YENEEA. As DNA, the CDR3 is TGTGCCAACAGCCAACCCGGTCGGGCTAGCGGGAGTAAGCAGTTCTTC. It codes for CANSQPGRASGSKQFF.

Worth noting for this clonotype: At one end the junction does not follow the germline gene, possibly because of a read error. The CDR3 here is CASSFPRDRGPQEAQYF. The CDR3 bases are TGCGCCAGCAGCTTCCCCCGGGACAGGGGTCCCCAAGAGGCCCAGTACTTC. V usage is TRBV5-1 and J usage is TRBJ2-5, with 10 bases matching TRBD1. Germline CDR1 SGHRS, CDR2 YFSETQ. This CDR3 is 17 amino acids long.

For the CDR3, the DNA is TGTGCCAGCAGTGTGATAGCGGGGAACTACGAGCAGTACTTC. It specifies CASSVIAGNYEQYF. The J gene is TRBJ2-7, the V gene TRBV2, with TRBD2 matching over 8 bases. The CDR3 consists of 14 residues. Germline V CDR1 and CDR2: SNHLY, FYNNEI. Trimming took 4 bases from V and 3 from J; bases not matched to a gene: 5.

V gene TRBV7-9 combines with J gene TRBJ1-1; D is perhaps TRBD1 (6 bases). V lost 5 bases and J lost 11, with 12 bases in between. The CDR3 extends over 11 amino acids. Germline V gene data show CDR1 as SEHNR and CDR2 as FQNEAQ (reference sequence). CDR3 sequence reads: CASSPNRVAFF. CDR3 sequence (DNA): TGTGCCAGCAGCCCCAACAGGGTGGCTTTCTTT.

This clonotype was observed many times. The chain combines TRBV5-1 with TRBJ2-3, with a possible D match to TRBD2 (6 bases). CDR3 length equals 15 residues. The V end was cut by 0 bases, the J end by 4 bases, with 12 bases between. Per germline, CDR1 SGHRS and CDR2 YFSETQ. The chain's CDR3 is CASSLETSDSDTQYF. The DNA of the CDR3 is TGCGCCAGCAGCTTGGAGACTAGTGACTCAGATACGCAGTATTTT.

This clonotype was seen more than once but under ten times. This chain connects TRBV15 to TRBJ1-2, with D hard to call. CDR1 and CDR2 (germline): LNHNV, YYDKDF (reference sequence). This CDR3 has 14 amino acids. V was cut by 1 base and J by 7 bases, with 13 bases left in between. CDR3 sequence (DNA): TGTGCCACCAGCAGAGGGCCGTCCGAAAGTGGCTACACCTTC. Translated, it gives CATSRGPSESGYTF.

This clonotype was counted many times. V and J are TRBV30 and TRBJ1-3; no firm D call. Germline V gene lookup returns CDR1 GTSNPN and CDR2 SVGIG (reference sequence). The CDR3 runs 11 residues. The V and J ends lost 8 bases and 4 bases respectively, with 9 bases between them. CDR3 in amino acids: CAGWRGNTIYF. As DNA, the CDR3 is TGTGCCGGATGGAGGGGAAACACCATATATTTT. The complete variable domain, with remaining parts taken from reference TRBV30 and TRBJ1-3, reads SQTIHQWPATLVQPVGSPLSLECTVEGTSNPNLYWYRQAAGRGLQLLFYSVGIGQISSEVPQNLSASRPQDRQFILSSKKLLLSDSGFYLCAGWRGNTIYFGEGSWLTVV.

The table lists this clonotype with many counts. The CDR3 DNA is TGTGCCAGCAGTTACTCGACGGGGGGATCCACAGATACGCAGTATTTT. It is translated as CASSYSTGGSTDTQYF. The chain combines TRBV6-5 with TRBJ2-3; 7 bases align to TRBD2. The CDR3 consists of 16 residues. Looked up from germline, CDR1 is MNHEY and CDR2 is SVGAGI. V was pared by 0 bases and J by 2 bases, with 5 bases of the junction left unmatched.